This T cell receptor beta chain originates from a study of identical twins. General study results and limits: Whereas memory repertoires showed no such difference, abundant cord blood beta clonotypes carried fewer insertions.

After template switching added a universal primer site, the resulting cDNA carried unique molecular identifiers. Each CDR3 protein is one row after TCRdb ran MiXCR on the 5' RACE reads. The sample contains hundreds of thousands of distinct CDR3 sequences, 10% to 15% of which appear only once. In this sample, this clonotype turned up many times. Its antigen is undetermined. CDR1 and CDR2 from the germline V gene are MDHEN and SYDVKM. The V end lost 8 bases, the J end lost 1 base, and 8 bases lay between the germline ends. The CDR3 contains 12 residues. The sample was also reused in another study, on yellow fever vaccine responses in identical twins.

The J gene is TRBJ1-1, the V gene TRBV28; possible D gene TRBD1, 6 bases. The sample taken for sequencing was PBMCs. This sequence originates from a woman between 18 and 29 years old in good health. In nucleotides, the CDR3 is TGTGCCAGCCAGGGGACGAACACTGAAGCTTTCTTT. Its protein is CASQGTNTEAFF.